Presented here are 2 T cell receptor beta chains from one specimen sequenced in a study of regulatory T cells in long-lasting Graves disease. Building the TCR beta libraries relied on iRepertoire HTBI primers, and CDR3 regions underwent Arm-PCR. TCRdb ran MiXCR on the multiplex PCR reads and lists one entry per CDR3 protein. The sample lists a few hundred thousand distinct CDR3 sequences; less than 30% were seen once. Time point indicated: persistent/refractory GD, antithyroid drugs over 5 years with positive TRAb. After RNA was extracted from PBMCs, the TCR library was made from it. This sample comprised peripheral blood mononuclear cells (PBMCs), obtained when the disease was refractory, from a patient treated with antithyroid drugs. The receptors shown here come from a woman aged 35 to 49 with Graves disease.

This clonotype was found many times. The chain is built from TRBV28 and TRBJ1-6; no clear D gene. The CDR3 runs to 16 residues. Germline CDR1 MDHEN, CDR2 SYDVKM. Between the trimmed V and J ends, which lost 6 bases and 0 bases, there was a span of 12 bases. The CDR3 reads CASRITESSYNSPLHF. The CDR3 DNA is TGTGCCAGCAGAATTACAGAATCCTCCTATAATTCACCCCTCCACTTT.

There are many counts of this clonotype. The chain is built from TRBV27 and TRBJ1-4, with a tentative D call TRBD1 (5 bases). Germline V CDR1 and CDR2: MNHEY, SMNVEV (reference sequence). Trimming pared 4 bases from V and 4 bases from J, leaving 13 bases between. The CDR3 consists of 15 residues. For the CDR3, the DNA is TGTGCCAGCAGTTCAAGGGTTAGGGGTAATGAAAAACTGTTTTTT. Protein product: CASSSRVRGNEKLFF.